This T cell receptor (beta chain) was observed in a study of response to subunit inactivated influenza vaccine. Study results and caveats: The authors offered the suggestion that each seasonal influenza vaccination recruits few new T cells.

Comment on this clonotype: Its antigen is as yet unknown.

This CDR3 has 14 residues. Germline CDR1 is LGHDT and CDR2 is YNNKEL (reference sequence). V lost 5 bases and J lost 4, with 12 bases in between. TCRdb passed the RT-PCR reads through MiXCR, listing each CDR3 protein once. The data hold 500,000 to 600,000 distinct CDR3 sequences, with 7.5% to 8.5% observed a single time. This receptor was obtained from a man between 50 and 69 years old who received an inactivated influenza vaccine. J is TRBJ1-5 and V is TRBV3-1; D perhaps matches TRBD1 (5 bases). Specimen: PBMCs from blood, collected roughly 24 months after vaccination. The CDR3 nucleotides read TGTGCCAGCAGCTCGACAGAGAGGAATCAGCCCCAGCATTTT. It specifies CASSSTERNQPQHF.